This record concerns one T cell receptor (beta chain) sequence. Its antigen is not identified. No infections or other immune events were documented during collection. Germline CDR1 and CDR2: SEHNR and FQNEAQ (reference sequence). The CDR3 totals 17 residues. V was pared by 3 bases and J by 3 bases, with 20 bases between. This sample is part of a study of identifying expanded T cells in peripheral blood. Study-wide points: Across healthy donors, higher total template counts meant significantly greater approximately two-week count variance. Over two and four weeks, about 15 and 19 clones changed, versus roughly 1.2 between replicates.

Clones were sequenced by immunoSEQ multiplex PCR, and TCRdb holds only the in-frame ones, with some missing. The table lists 100,000 or so clones, around nine tenths of them singletons. This TCR derives from a person aged 18-70 years in good health. Sample: blood. This chain joins TRBV7-9 and TRBJ1-1; D remains unclear. The CDR3 region is CASSFSSGSHGDTEAFF. The CDR3 nucleotides read TGTGCCAGCAGCTTCTCATCTGGGTCCCACGGGGACACTGAAGCTTTCTTT.